This T cell receptor (beta chain) was recorded in a study of identical twins. Whole-study findings and limits: Abundant cord blood beta clonotypes carried fewer insertions; memory repertoires showed none.

The CDR3 contains 18 residues. Per the germline V gene, CDR1 is MDHEN and CDR2 is SYDVKM. V shed 2 bases and J shed 3 bases, with 20 bases lying between them. It was template switching that added a universal primer site, and there were unique molecular identifiers on the cDNA. From the 5' RACE reads, TCRdb called clonotypes with MiXCR, one entry per CDR3 protein. The profile shows fewer than 550,000 distinct CDR3 sequences, nearly 15% of them singletons. This clonotype occurred a few times. Its antigen remains unknown. The sample also formed part of further work on yellow fever vaccine responses in identical twins.

This clonotype was sampled from a woman aged 18 to 35 in good health. The chain couples TRBV28 to TRBJ1-5, with TRBD1 as a possible D gene (5 bases). Source material: CD4+ T cells sorted from blood. Here the CDR3 reads CASSLVIDSRGLNQPQHF. The CDR3, as DNA: TGTGCCAGCAGTTTAGTCATCGATTCGAGGGGTCTCAATCAGCCCCAGCATTTT.